These T cell receptor beta chains were read from a single sample in a study of preoperative IRX-2 immunotherapy in early breast cancer. The data were produced by immunoSEQ multiplex PCR, yet TCRdb's version contains in-frame clones alone and is incomplete. This repertoire shows over 55,000 clones, roughly 95% found once; its top ten account for approximately 1.8%. This material was obtained from a patient treated with IRX-2 immunotherapy. These receptors all stem from a human donor with breast cancer. The CDR3 runs from the conserved cysteine through the conserved F or W. The D gene is left open where the match is weak. A clone size is listed for some rows: how often the clone was seen (once, few, many), or a class if it is expanded.

v_call,j_call,clone_size,d_call,cdr3_aa,cdr3_nt
TRBV7-2,TRBJ2-7,-,TRBD1,CASSEQGVSSYEQYF,TGTGCCAGCAGCGAACAGGGGGTCAGTTCCTACGAGCAGTACTTC
TRBV5-4,TRBJ2-1,-,-,CASSPPGAYNEQFF,TGTGCCAGCAGCCCCCCAGGAGCGTACAATGAGCAGTTCTTC
TRBV11-2,TRBJ2-3,-,TRBD2,CASRLAGNSDTQYF,TGTGCCAGCAGATTAGCGGGAAATTCAGATACGCAGTATTTT
TRBV18,TRBJ2-5,-,TRBD1,CASSAPGQGRETQYF,TGTGCCAGCTCAGCCCCGGGACAGGGGAGAGAGACCCAGTACTTC
TRBV20-1,TRBJ1-2,once,-,CSARVETGYTF,TGCAGTGCCAGGGTTGAGACTGGCTACACCTTC
TRBV7-2,TRBJ2-5,-,TRBD2,CASSGLAGAETQYF,TGTGCCAGCAGCGGACTAGCGGGAGCAGAGACCCAGTACTTC
TRBV7-2,TRBJ2-1,-,-,CASSPPSGGYNEQFF,TGTGCCAGCAGCCCGCCGTCCGGAGGGTACAATGAGCAGTTCTTC
TRBV7-9,TRBJ2-1,-,-,CASSLFGASAYNEQFF,TGTGCCAGCAGCTTATTTGGGGCTAGCGCCTACAATGAGCAGTTCTTC
TRBV5-4,TRBJ1-1,-,-,CASSLDGAGWNTEAFF,TGTGCCAGCAGCTTGGATGGCGCAGGGTGGAACACTGAAGCTTTCTTT
TRBV7-2,TRBJ2-2,-,-,CASRQNTGELFF,TGTGCTTCACGACAGAACACCGGGGAGCTGTTTTTT
TRBV7-2,TRBJ1-2,-,TRBD1,CASSQGQGVGYTF,TGTGCCAGCAGCCAGGGACAGGGGGTTGGCTACACCTTC
TRBV28,TRBJ1-6,-,TRBD1,CASRPGTGFDSPLHF,TGTGCCAGCAGACCCGGGACAGGGTTCGATTCACCCCTCCACTTT
TRBV5-1,TRBJ2-3,-,TRBD1,CASSVTRDRVVF,TGCGCCAGCAGCGTCACCCGGGACAGGGTAGTATTT
TRBV11-2,TRBJ2-5,-,-,CASSLEGRAQETQYF,TGTGCCAGCAGCTTAGAAGGGCGGGCCCAAGAGACCCAGTACTTC
TRBV9,TRBJ2-1,-,-,CASSSQDRKLIYNEQFF,TGTGCCAGCAGCTCCCAAGACAGGAAACTGATTTACAATGAGCAGTTCTTC
TRBV6-5,TRBJ2-1,-,-,CASSYGGANSYNEQFF,TGTGCCAGCAGTTATGGCGGCGCTAACTCCTACAATGAGCAGTTCTTC
TRBV21-1,TRBJ2-7,-,-,CASSHDRGRYEQYF,TGTGCCAGCAGCCACGACAGGGGCAGGTACGAGCAGTACTTC